Listed below are T cell receptor beta chains from one sample, sequenced in a study of T-cell memory formation after mild COVID-19. TCRdb itself ran the 5' RACE reads through MiXCR, one entry per CDR3 protein. The table shows approximately 490,000 distinct CDR3 sequences, with roughly 22% occurring only once. Sequences were obtained from PBMCs or a T cell subset sorted from them (not recorded which). Receptor source: an adult woman who had mild COVID-19 (a few samples of this study predate the infection). Cell type and time point are not known. CDR3s include the opening cysteine and the closing phenylalanine or tryptophan. The D gene is left open where the match is weak. Rows may omit the clone size; those that give it use once, few, many or a size class.

d_gene	v_gene	abundance	j_gene	CDR3aa
TRBD1	TRBV5-5	-	TRBJ2-2	CASSLLDRSNTGELFF
-	TRBV9	few	TRBJ2-1	CASSVRGRNEQFF
-	TRBV5-1	-	TRBJ2-3	CASSLEGDLTDTQYF
-	TRBV12-3/TRBV12-4	-	TRBJ2-1	CASRPARGPNNEQFF
-	TRBV4-2	-	TRBJ2-7	CASSQGVKDDYEQYF
-	TRBV7-7	few	TRBJ2-3	CASSPHRGTDTQYF
TRBD2	TRBV20-1	-	TRBJ2-1	CSASPRGSGRANEQFF
-	TRBV20-1	few	TRBJ2-1	CSARGLAEQFF
TRBD1	TRBV4-2	-	TRBJ2-1	CASSPLGQGRYNEQFF
-	TRBV7-8	few	TRBJ2-7	CASSLGDRIYEQYF
TRBD2	TRBV20-1	-	TRBJ2-3	CSAFTSGRTDTQYF
-	TRBV19	-	TRBJ2-1	CASSIGDLLSRTEQFF
-	TRBV6-2/TRBV6-3	few	TRBJ2-7	CASSYFQTPYYEQYF
TRBD2	TRBV12-3/TRBV12-4	-	TRBJ2-1	CASSFEIGGLDEQFF
-	TRBV29-1	-	TRBJ1-1	CSAKVDTSLVAEAFF
TRBD2	TRBV12-3/TRBV12-4	few	TRBJ2-1	CASSSPSGLAGTSPYNEQFF
TRBD2	TRBV24-1	-	TRBJ2-1	CATSPPGLAADYNEQFF
-	TRBV20-1	-	TRBJ2-5	CSASQGRWETQYF
-	TRBV7-9	few	TRBJ1-1	CASSLRRDGKIEAFF
TRBD1	TRBV5-1	-	TRBJ2-7	CASRFRQGPYEQYF
-	TRBV24-1	few	TRBJ1-4	CATSDAPGRATNEKLFF
TRBD1	TRBV11-2	-	TRBJ1-3	CASSPGTGEGGNTIYF
-	TRBV20-1	-	TRBJ2-3	CSASQRGGRDTQYF
-	TRBV12-3/TRBV12-4	many	TRBJ2-7	CASSFSWGEQYF
TRBD1	TRBV29-1	-	TRBJ1-1	CSGVPGQGTEAFF
-	TRBV29-1	few	TRBJ2-1	CSVRAESSYNEQFF